This is a list of T cell receptor beta chains from one sample in a study of blood T cell repertoires in COVID-19. Sequenced by immunoSEQ multiplex PCR; TCRdb stores in-frame clones only, minus some. In the table there are under 350,000 clones, under 90% of which are singletons. Sequenced input: PBMCs or T cells enriched from blood (not recorded which). The receptors shown here come from a man between 25 and 39 years old who had recovered from COVID-19. Both conserved end residues are part of each CDR3. The D gene is left open where the match is weak. Not every row has a clone size; where given, it reads once, few, many or a size class.

cdr3_aa	cdr3_nt	v_call	j_call	clone_size	d_call
CAWSVTGYTEAFF	TGTGCCTGGAGTGTTACAGGGTACACTGAAGCTTTCTTT	TRBV30	TRBJ1-1	.	.
CASTPRGGSSGNTIYF	TGTGCCAGCACCCCCCGTGGTGGGAGCTCTGGAAACACCATATATTTT	TRBV28	TRBJ1-3	.	.
CASSPRGSRETQYF	TGTGCCAGCAGCCCCCGGGGGTCGAGAGAGACCCAGTACTTC	TRBV11-3	TRBJ2-5	once	.
CASSLLAGGPDEQYF	TGTGCCAGTAGTTTGCTAGCGGGAGGGCCTGACGAGCAGTACTTC	TRBV19	TRBJ2-7	.	TRBD2
CASSLDRSTNEKLFF	TGTGCCAGCAGTCTGGACAGGTCAACTAATGAAAAACTGTTTTTT	TRBV6-5	TRBJ1-4	.	TRBD1
CSVDLVRSGRGGLLSYEQYF	TGCAGCGTTGATCTCGTCCGGAGCGGTCGGGGGGGACTTCTCTCCTACGAGCAGTACTTC	TRBV29-1	TRBJ2-7	.	TRBD2
CAWDRGNTDTQYF	TGTGCCTGGGACAGGGGGAACACAGATACGCAGTATTTT	TRBV30	TRBJ2-3	once	TRBD1
CASSRSGAGGSYEQYF	TGTGCCAGCAGCCGGAGCGGAGCGGGGGGTTCCTACGAGCAGTACTTC	TRBV7-2	TRBJ2-7	.	TRBD2
CASSELLASTDTQYF	TGTGCCAGCAGTGAACTACTAGCGAGCACAGATACGCAGTATTTT	TRBV2	TRBJ2-3	.	TRBD2
CASSLSDRLYEQYF	TGTGCCAGCAGTTTATCTGACAGGCTCTACGAGCAGTACTTC	TRBV28	TRBJ2-7	.	.
CASSFHNQGETQYF	TGTGCCAGCAGCTTTCATAACCAGGGAGAGACCCAGTACTTC	TRBV7-9	TRBJ2-5	.	.
CAWSVLRVEDYGYTF	TGTGCCTGGAGTGTACTACGGGTCGAGGACTATGGCTACACCTTC	TRBV30	TRBJ1-2	.	.
CAISDLGTGVYEQYF	TGTGCCATCAGTGATCTCGGGACTGGCGTTTACGAGCAGTACTTC	TRBV10-3	TRBJ2-7	.	.
CASREGTIRGGELFF	TGTGCCAGCAGGGAGGGGACTATTAGGGGCGGGGAGCTGTTTTTT	TRBV27	TRBJ2-2	many	TRBD2
CASTPRGGSNQPQHF	TGTGCCAGCACCCCTAGGGGTGGAAGCAATCAGCCCCAGCATTTT	TRBV5-8	TRBJ1-5	.	.
CASGRGQGETQYF	TGTGCTAGTGGCCGGGGACAGGGAGAGACCCAGTACTTC	TRBV12-5	TRBJ2-5	.	TRBD1
CASSQQGREKLFF	TGTGCCAGCAGCCAACAGGGGCGGGAAAAACTGTTTTTT	TRBV12-3/TRBV12-4	TRBJ1-4	.	TRBD1
CASSRMGGYNEQFF	TGTGCCAGTAGTCGGATGGGGGGCTACAATGAGCAGTTCTTC	TRBV19	TRBJ2-1	.	.